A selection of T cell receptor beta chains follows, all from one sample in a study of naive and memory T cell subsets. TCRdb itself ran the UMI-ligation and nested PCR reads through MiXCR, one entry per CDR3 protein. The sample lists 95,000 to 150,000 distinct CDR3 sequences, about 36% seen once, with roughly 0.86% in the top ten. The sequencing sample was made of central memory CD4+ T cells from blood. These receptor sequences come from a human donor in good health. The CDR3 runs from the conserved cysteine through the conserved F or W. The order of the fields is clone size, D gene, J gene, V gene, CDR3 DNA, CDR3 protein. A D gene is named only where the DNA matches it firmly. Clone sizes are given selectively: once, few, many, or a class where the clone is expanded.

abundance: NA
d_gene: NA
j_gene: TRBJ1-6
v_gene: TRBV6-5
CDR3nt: TGTGCCAGCAGGACCGGGCCTCCAAATTCACCCCTCCACTTT
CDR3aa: CASRTGPPNSPLHF

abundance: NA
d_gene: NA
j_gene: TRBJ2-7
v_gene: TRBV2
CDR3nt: TGTGCTACCGGGGGACAGCCCTACGAGCAGTACTTC
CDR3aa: CATGGQPYEQYF

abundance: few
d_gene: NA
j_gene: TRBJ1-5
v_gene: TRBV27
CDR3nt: TGTGCCAGTCGGGGGCCTACTGGCAATCAGCCCCAGCATTTT
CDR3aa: CASRGPTGNQPQHF

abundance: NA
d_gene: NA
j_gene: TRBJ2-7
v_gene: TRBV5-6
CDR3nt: TGTGCCAGCAGCTTGAAGGTGGCCCCCTTAATCTCCAGCTCCTACGAGCAGTACTTC
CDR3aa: CASSLKVAPLISSSYEQYF

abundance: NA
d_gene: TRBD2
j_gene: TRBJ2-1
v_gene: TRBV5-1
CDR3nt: TGCGCCAGCAGCCCTACGCTAGCGGTCTCCTACAATGAGCAGTTCTTC
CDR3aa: CASSPTLAVSYNEQFF

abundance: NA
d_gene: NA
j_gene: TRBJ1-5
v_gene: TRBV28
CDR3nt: TGTGCGTCGGCTGGTCAGCCCCAGCATTTT
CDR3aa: CASAGQPQHF

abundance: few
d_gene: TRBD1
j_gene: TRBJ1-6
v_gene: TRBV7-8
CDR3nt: TGTGCCAGCAGCCTGACAGGGGTAACTGATTCACCCCTCCACTTT
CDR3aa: CASSLTGVTDSPLHF

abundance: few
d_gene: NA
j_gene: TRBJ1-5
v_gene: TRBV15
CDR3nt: TGTGCCACCAGCAGAGGGCAAAGCAATCAGCCCCAGCATTTT
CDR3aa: CATSRGQSNQPQHF

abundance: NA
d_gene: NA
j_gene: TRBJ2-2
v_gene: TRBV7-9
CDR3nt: TGTGCCAGCAGCTTATTACAGAACACCGGGGAGCTGTTTTTT
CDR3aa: CASSLLQNTGELFF

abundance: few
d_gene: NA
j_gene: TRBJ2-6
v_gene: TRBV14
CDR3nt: TGTGCCAGCAGCCCCCAGTGGGGGGCCAACGTCCTGACTTTC
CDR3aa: CASSPQWGANVLTF

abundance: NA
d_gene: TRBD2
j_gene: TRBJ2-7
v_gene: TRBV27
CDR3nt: TGTGCCAGCAGTTCTCCTAGCGGCTCCCTCGAGCAGTACTTC
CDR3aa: CASSSPSGSLEQYF

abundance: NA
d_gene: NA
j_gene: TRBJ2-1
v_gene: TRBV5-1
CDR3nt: TGCGCCAGCAGCGCGGGCAGCTACAATGAGCAGTTCTTC
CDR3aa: CASSAGSYNEQFF

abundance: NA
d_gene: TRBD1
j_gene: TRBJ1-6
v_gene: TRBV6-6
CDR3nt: TGTGCCAGCAGAAACCGTGGACAGGGGTCCTATAATTCACCCCTCCACTTT
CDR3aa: CASRNRGQGSYNSPLHF

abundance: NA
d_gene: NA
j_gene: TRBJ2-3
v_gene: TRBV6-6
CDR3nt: TGTGCCAGCAGTCTACCCAAACGAGATACGCAGTATTTT
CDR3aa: CASSLPKRDTQYF

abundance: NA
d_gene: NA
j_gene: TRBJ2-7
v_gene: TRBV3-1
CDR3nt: TGTGCCAGCAGCTCGGACACCGCGCAGTACTTC
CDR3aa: CASSSDTAQYF

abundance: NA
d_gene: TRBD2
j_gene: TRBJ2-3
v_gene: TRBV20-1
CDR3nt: TGCAGTGCCACTCGACTAGCGGGAGGGTCAGATACGCAGTATTTT
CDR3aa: CSATRLAGGSDTQYF

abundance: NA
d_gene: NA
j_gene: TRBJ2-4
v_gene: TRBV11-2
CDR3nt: TGTGCCAGCAGCTTAGTCAGCGGTCTAGCCAAAAACATTCAGTACTTC
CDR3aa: CASSLVSGLAKNIQYF

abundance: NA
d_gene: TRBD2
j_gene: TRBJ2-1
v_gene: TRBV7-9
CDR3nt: TGTGCCAGCAGCTTCACCCCCCAACTAGCGGGATTAAGTGGTGAGCAGTTCTTC
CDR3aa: CASSFTPQLAGLSGEQFF

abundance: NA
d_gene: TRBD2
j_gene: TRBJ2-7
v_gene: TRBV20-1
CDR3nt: TGCAGTGCCGTCCGAAGCGGGGGTTCCTACGAGCAGTACTTC
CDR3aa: CSAVRSGGSYEQYF

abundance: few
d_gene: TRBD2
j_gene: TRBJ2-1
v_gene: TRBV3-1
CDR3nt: TGTGCCAGCAGCCTCTTTAGCGGGAGAGGCTTTATCAATGAGCAGTTCTTC
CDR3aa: CASSLFSGRGFINEQFF

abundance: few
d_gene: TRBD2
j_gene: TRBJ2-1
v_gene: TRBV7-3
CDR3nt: TGTGCCAGCAGCACAGGACTAGCGGGAGACAATGAGCAGTTCTTC
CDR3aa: CASSTGLAGDNEQFF

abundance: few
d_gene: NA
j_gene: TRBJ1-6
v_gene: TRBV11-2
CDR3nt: TGTGCCAGCAGCAGTGGACAGAGCAATAATTCACCCCTCCACTTT
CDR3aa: CASSSGQSNNSPLHF

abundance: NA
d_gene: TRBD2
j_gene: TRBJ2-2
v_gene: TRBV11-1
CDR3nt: TGTGCCAGCAGCACCAGGACTAGCGGGAGATCTTCGGGGAACACCGGGGAGCTGTTTTTT
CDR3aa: CASSTRTSGRSSGNTGELFF

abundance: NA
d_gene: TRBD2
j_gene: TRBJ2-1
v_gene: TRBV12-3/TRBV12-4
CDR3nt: TGTGCCAGCAGCCGTGGACTAGCGTACAATGAGCAGTTCTTC
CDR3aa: CASSRGLAYNEQFF

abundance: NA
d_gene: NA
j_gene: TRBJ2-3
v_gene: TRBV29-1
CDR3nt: TGCAGCGTTGACCGTCCGGGAACCGCAGATACGCAGTATTTT
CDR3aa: CSVDRPGTADTQYF

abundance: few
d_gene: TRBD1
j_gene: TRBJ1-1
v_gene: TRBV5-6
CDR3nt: TGTGCCAGCAGCCCCGATACAGGGGGGAACACTGAAGCTTTCTTT
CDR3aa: CASSPDTGGNTEAFF

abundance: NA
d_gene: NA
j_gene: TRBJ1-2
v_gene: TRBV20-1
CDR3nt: TGCAGTGCTAGAGTACAGTTGTTCTATGGCTACACCTTC
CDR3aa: CSARVQLFYGYTF

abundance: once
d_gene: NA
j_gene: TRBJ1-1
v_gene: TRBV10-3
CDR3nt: TGTGCCATCAGTGAGTCTCAGGGAGGTCGTGCTTTCTTT
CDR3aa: CAISESQGGRAFF

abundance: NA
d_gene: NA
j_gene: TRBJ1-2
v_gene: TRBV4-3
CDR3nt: TGCGCCAGCAGCCAAGACAGGGGACCCTATGGCTACACCTTC
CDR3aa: CASSQDRGPYGYTF

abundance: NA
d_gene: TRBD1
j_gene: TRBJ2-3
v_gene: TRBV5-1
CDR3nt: TGCGCCAGCACTGGCAGGGGGTACCGCACAGATACGCAGTATTTT
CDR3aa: CASTGRGYRTDTQYF

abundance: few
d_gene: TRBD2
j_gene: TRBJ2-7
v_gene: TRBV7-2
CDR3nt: TGTGCCAGCAGCTTATGGGGAAGCGGGAGCTCCTACGAGCAGTACTTC
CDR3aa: CASSLWGSGSSYEQYF

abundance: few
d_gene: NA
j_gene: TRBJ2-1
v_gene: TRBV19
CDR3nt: TGTGCCAGTAGTAATAGCCTCACATCGAACTCCTACAATGAGCAGTTCTTC
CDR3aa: CASSNSLTSNSYNEQFF

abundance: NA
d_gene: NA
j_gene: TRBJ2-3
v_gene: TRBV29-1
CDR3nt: TGCAGCGCCCCCCGGGGCACGAGCACAGATACGCAGTATTTT
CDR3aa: CSAPRGTSTDTQYF

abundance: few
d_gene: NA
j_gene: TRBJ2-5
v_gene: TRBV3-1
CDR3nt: TGTGCCAGCAGCCGTCCGGACGTTCTGCAGACCCAGTACTTC
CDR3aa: CASSRPDVLQTQYF

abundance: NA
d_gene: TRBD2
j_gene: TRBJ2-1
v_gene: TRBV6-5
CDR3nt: TGTGCCAGCAGTAAGACTAGCGGGAGGGTTAATGAGCAGTTGTTC
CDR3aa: CASSKTSGRVNEQLF

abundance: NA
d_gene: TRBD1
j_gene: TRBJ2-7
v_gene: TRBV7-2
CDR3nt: TGTGCCAGCAGCTTAGGGACAGGGGGCGCCTACGAGCAGTACTTC
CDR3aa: CASSLGTGGAYEQYF

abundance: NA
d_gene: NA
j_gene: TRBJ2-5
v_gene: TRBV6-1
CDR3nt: TGTGCCAGCAGTGAAGGGTGGGGGGGCCCTCAAGAGACCCAGTACTTC
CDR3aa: CASSEGWGGPQETQYF